This record concerns one T cell receptor beta chain sequence. Its antigen remains unidentified. Assay: immunoSEQ multiplex PCR; the TCRdb copy retains only in-frame clones and omits some. The repertoire holds roughly 1 million clones, with about 75% as singletons. Germline V lookup: CDR1 SGHAT, CDR2 FQNNGV. V dropped 5 bases and J dropped 10; count of bases not matched to a gene: 7. This CDR3 is 13 amino acids long. The source of the sample is a study of shared clonotypes between healthy human individuals. Whole-study results and caveats: The rarefaction results pointed to incomplete sorted-subset sequencing despite large depth.

The receptor's source is a man aged 18 to 30 in good health. The sequenced sample was memory CD4+ T cells sorted from blood. Subset indicated: CD45RA-negative fraction. The V call is TRBV11-2, the J call TRBJ1-5, with 8 bases matching TRBD1. The CDR3 loop is CASSAGTGPPQHF. The CDR3 region has the DNA TGTGCCAGCAGCGCCGGGACAGGCCCACCCCAGCATTTT.